This T cell receptor (beta chain) is drawn from a study of shared clonotypes between healthy human individuals. General study points: Compared with memory subsets, naive subsets generally had larger estimated richness.

Notes on this clone: Its antigen is unknown.

Germline CDR1 reads MNHNS; CDR2 reads SASEGT. This CDR3 region has 14 residues. V was pared by 3 bases and J by 6 bases, with 14 bases between. Adults of Caucasian background living in Nashville, Tennessee made up all donors. Authors' processing steps: There were no quality scores in the junction-only immunoSEQ sequences, so filtering differed. Here immunoSEQ multiplex PCR was the method, and the copy in TCRdb shows in-frame clones only, minus some. The V and J calls and clone size are taken from that table; D and trimming were inferred from the DNA. The table lists millions of clones, 85% to 95% of them singletons, with 0.1% to 0.15% in the top ten.

The sequence derives from a man aged 18 to 30 in good health. The rearrangement links TRBV6-1 to TRBJ2-5, with D possibly being TRBD1 (6 bases). Sequenced material: naive CD4+ T cells sorted from blood. Subset of the sample: CD45RA+ positively selected. CDR3 residues: CASSDLGRGQTQYF. The CDR3, as DNA: TGTGCCAGCAGTGACCTGGGCAGGGGACAGACCCAGTACTTC.